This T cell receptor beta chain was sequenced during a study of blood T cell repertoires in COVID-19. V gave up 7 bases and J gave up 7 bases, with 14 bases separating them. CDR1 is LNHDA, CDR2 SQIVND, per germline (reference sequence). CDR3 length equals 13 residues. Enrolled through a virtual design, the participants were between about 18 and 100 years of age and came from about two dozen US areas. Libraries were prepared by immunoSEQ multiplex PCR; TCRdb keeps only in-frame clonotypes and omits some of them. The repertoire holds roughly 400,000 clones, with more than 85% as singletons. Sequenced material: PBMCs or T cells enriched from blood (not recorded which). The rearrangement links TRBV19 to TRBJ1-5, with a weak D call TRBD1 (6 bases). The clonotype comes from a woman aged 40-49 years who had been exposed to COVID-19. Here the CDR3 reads CASKQGFRQPQHF. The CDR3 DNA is TGTGCCAGTAAACAGGGCTTTAGGCAGCCCCAGCATTTT.